Below, one TCR beta chain is given with its context. Its antigen remains unidentified. This entry is derived from a study of OX40 agonist ivuxolimab in advanced cancers. At the level of the study: At 0.01 to 10 mg/kg, ivuxolimab was administered intravenously to patients every 2 weeks. Hepatocellular carcinoma, melanoma, renal cell or head and neck cancer was diagnosed in the dose-escalation patients. Previous treatment with anti-PD-1, anti-PD-L1 or anti-CTLA-4 therapy was allowed; 40% had received some.

Germline CDR1 and CDR2: GTSNPN and SVGIG (reference sequence). After removal of 1 base from V and 0 bases from J, the junction contained 2 bases not matched to a gene. CDR3 size: 14 residues. Clones were read by immunoSEQ multiplex PCR, and TCRdb kept only the in-frame ones, dropping some. This sample has approximately 44,000 clones, with roughly 88% found just once. General study points: Among the lowest peripheral clonal expansion occurred in 0.1-3.0 mg/kg partial responders.

The J gene is TRBJ1-2, the V gene TRBV30, with 7 positions matching TRBD1. Sequenced material: CD4+ or CD8+ T cells sorted from blood, taken in a trial of the OX40 agonist ivuxolimab. The receptor was derived from an adult with an advanced solid tumor such as melanoma, head and neck, liver or kidney cancer. CDR3 sequence (DNA): TGTGCCTGGAGTGAGGGACAGCCTAACTATGGCTACACCTTC. Its translation: CAWSEGQPNYGYTF.